The source of this TCR beta chain is a study of T cells in Graves' hyperthyroidism and ophthalmopathy. V was cut by 5 bases and J by 7 bases, with 14 bases left in between. Per germline, CDR1 SGHTA and CDR2 FQGNSA. This CDR3 has 13 residues. From RNA transcripts, TCR beta CDR3 regions were amplified. A set of HTBI primers served as the primers for a first-round RT-PCR of the TCR CDR3. In TCRdb, the multiplex PCR reads were re-called with MiXCR into one record per CDR3 protein. This table has over 250,000 distinct CDR3 sequences, 25% to 30% appearing once. The V and J genes are TRBV7-2 and TRBJ2-5; D tentatively fits TRBD1 or TRBD2 (6 bases each). The source is a man between 40 and 49 years old with Graves' hyperthyroidism that later progressed to Graves' ophthalmopathy. The sequencing sample was made of blood. This CDR3 is CASSPPGGGTQYF. The CDR3 DNA follows: TGTGCCAGCAGCCCCCCCGGGGGCGGGACCCAGTACTTC.